One sample yielded the 7 T cell receptor beta chains listed below, sequenced in a study of Graves' ophthalmopathy and Graves' hyperthyroidism (dated by TCRdb to the late 2010s). The instrument given in TCRdb is Illumina HiSeq 2000. TCR beta CDR3 regions were amplified from RNA transcripts for repertoire sequencing. A first-round RT-PCR used HTBI primers with the Qiagen OneStep RT-PCR kit, followed by a second-round multiplex PCR, size selection and purification. Clones were called with MiXCR by TCRdb after fastp trimmed the public reads at Q25, and only in-frame beta chains were retained. CDR3 protein duplicates are merged, each entry listing the most common genes and DNA. Within this sample are more than 150,000 distinct CDR3 sequences, with over 35% of them counted one time only. The ten biggest clones cover 5.8% of the sample. The sequenced material came from peripheral blood. Receptor source: a middle-aged woman with Graves' ophthalmopathy. Donor details come from another sample of the same person, matched by shared clones.

The V gene is TRBV27, the J gene TRBJ1-1; unclear D gene. V lost 6 bases and J lost 3, with 11 bases in between. The CDR3 is 13 amino acids. Germline V gives CDR1 MNHEY, CDR2 SMNVEV (reference sequence). The DNA for the CDR3 is TGTGCCAGCAGGGTCGACAAGTACACTGAAGCTTTCTTT. Its protein product is CASRVDKYTEAFF.

This chain uses TRBV12-3 or TRBV12-4 with TRBJ1-5, with D possibly being TRBD1 (6 bases). The CDR3 covers 12 residues. V lost 7 bases and J lost 6, with 10 bases in between. Here the CDR3 reads CASKGGPQPQHF. The CDR3 DNA follows: TGTGCCAGCAAGGGGGGGCCTCAGCCCCAGCATTTT.

In DNA, the CDR3 is TGTGCCAGCAGCCCTATTAGCGGGGGGGCTTTGGGCGAGCAGTACTTC. As protein: CASSPISGGALGEQYF. This rearrangement joins TRBV3-1 to TRBJ2-7, with 11 bases matching TRBD2. CDR3 length: 16 amino acids. J lost 6 bases, V lost 4 bases, and 11 bases had no gene match. Looked up from germline, CDR1 is LGHDT and CDR2 is YNNKEL (reference sequence).

This clonotype has at least ten counts. A junction end diverges from the germline sequence, so it may reflect a read error. The chain joins TRBV5-5 to TRBJ1-1; TRBD1 agrees at 7 bases. Germline V CDR1 and CDR2: SGHKS, YYEKEE (reference sequence). The CDR3 has 15 amino acids. The CDR3, as DNA: TGTGCCAGCAGCTTTATCGGACAGGTGAACTCTGAAGCTTTCTTT. As protein: CASSFIGQVNSEAFF. The entire variable domain, with the rest obtained from reference TRBV5-5 and TRBJ1-1, is as follows: DAGVTQSPTHLIKTRGQQVTLRCSPISGHKSVSWYQQVLGQGPQFIFQYYEKEERGRGNFPDRFSARQFPNYSSELNVNALLLGDSALYLCASSFIGQVNSEAFFGQGTRLTVV.

This clonotype was counted ten times or more. V and J are TRBV11-2 and TRBJ2-5, with a possible D match to TRBD1 (5 bases). Germline V gene sequence: CDR1 SGHAT, CDR2 FQNNGV. CDR3 length: 15 amino acids. The V end was cut by 0 bases, the J end by 7 bases, with 15 bases between. The DNA of the CDR3 is TGTGCCAGCAGCTTAGATCGTACCCCTAGGGGGACCCAGTACTTC. This translates into CASSLDRTPRGTQYF.

This clonotype is medium-sized. V usage is TRBV6-5 and J usage is TRBJ2-7; weak D call: TRBD1 (6 bases). The CDR3 loop spans 15 amino acids. V lost 2 bases and J lost 3, with 14 bases in between. Per germline, CDR1 MNHEY and CDR2 SVGAGI. The CDR3 DNA follows: TGTGCCAGCAGTTACACCTTGGACAGTTACTACGAGCAGTACTTC. It encodes CASSYTLDSYYEQYF.

The gene calls are TRBV6-5 and TRBJ2-3; possibly TRBD2 for D (6 bases). CDR1 and CDR2 (germline): MNHEY, SVGAGI. This CDR3 region has 14 residues. Trimming left V 0 bases short and J 9 bases short, with 13 bases between. CDR3 DNA sequence: TGTGCCAGCAGTTACTCTAAGGGGAGGACGACGCAGTATTTT. This encodes CASSYSKGRTTQYF.